The clone carrying this T cell receptor beta chain was counted at least ten times. V was trimmed by 3 bases and J by 5 bases, leaving 23 bases between them. CDR3 length: 17 amino acids. CDR1 is SGDLS, CDR2 YYNGEE, per germline. This specimen comes from a study of T-cell reconstitution after alpha-beta-depleted transplantation in children. TCRbeta library construction was performed incorporating unique molecular identifiers. TCRdb passed the PCR reads through MiXCR, listing each CDR3 protein once. The profile shows 200,000 to 300,000 distinct CDR3 sequences, approximately 12% of them singletons. This sequence joins TRBV9 and TRBJ2-5; D might be TRBD1 (6 bases). The clonotype was recovered from a human donor who donated a stem cell graft to a child with acute lymphoblastic leukemia. The specimen was PBMCs from the stem cell graft donor, collected from the stem cell graft. The CDR3, as DNA: TGTGCCAGCAGCGAGGGGGATGTACGCCGATCGGGGGAGACCCAGTACTTC. It translates to CASSEGDVRRSGETQYF.